This T cell receptor (beta chain) was documented in a study of T cell responses to AZD1222 COVID-19 vaccine. Concerning this clone itself: What it binds is not known.

Regarding the study as a whole: The sample set comprised mostly white British donors with more females, and clonal diversity was possibly underestimated. Spike-specific TCR breadth and depth went up after people got two AZD1222 doses.

With 1 base removed from V and 4 bases from J, the gap between germline ends came to 18 bases. The CDR3 extends over 17 amino acids. From germline, CDR1 is SGHVS and CDR2 FNYEAQ. TCRdb keeps only in-frame clones here, not all; method: immunoSEQ multiplex PCR. The repertoire holds around 150,000 clones, 92% seen once, with about 1.4% in the top ten. This TCR was recovered from an adult in good health. The V call is TRBV7-6, the J call TRBJ2-3; a weak D match, TRBD1 (6 bases). Sequences were derived from peripheral blood, sampled on day 0 of AZD1222 vaccination. As DNA, the CDR3 is TGTGCCAGCAGCTTAGGTCCTAGCAGGGGAGCGGCAGATACGCAGTATTTT. Amino acids: CASSLGPSRGAADTQYF.